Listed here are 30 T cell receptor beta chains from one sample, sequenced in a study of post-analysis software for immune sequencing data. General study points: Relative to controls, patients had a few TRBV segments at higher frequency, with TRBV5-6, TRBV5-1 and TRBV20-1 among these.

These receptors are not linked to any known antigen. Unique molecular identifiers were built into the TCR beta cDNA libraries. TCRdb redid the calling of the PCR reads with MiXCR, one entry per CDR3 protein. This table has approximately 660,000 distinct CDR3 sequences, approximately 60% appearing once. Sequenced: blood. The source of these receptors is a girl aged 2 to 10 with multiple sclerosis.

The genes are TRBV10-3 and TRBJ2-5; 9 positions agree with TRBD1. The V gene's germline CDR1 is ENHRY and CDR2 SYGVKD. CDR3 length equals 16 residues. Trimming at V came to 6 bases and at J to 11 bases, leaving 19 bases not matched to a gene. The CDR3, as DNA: TGTGCCATCAGCGACGAAGGGACAGGGTCCGACAATGAGCAGTACTTC. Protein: CAISDEGTGSDNEQYF.

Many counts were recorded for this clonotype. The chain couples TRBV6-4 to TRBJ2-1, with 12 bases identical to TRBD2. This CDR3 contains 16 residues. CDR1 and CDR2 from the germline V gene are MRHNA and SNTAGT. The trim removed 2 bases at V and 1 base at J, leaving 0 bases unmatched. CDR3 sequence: CASSDGTSGSYNEQFF. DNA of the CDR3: TGTGCCAGCAGTGACGGGACTAGCGGGTCCTACAATGAGCAGTTCTTC.

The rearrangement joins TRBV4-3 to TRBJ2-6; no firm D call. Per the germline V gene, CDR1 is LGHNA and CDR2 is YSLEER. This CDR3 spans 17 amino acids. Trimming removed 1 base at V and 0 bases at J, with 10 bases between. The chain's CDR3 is CASSQVGYPSGANVLTF. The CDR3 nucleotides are TGCGCCAGCAGCCAAGTTGGCTACCCCTCTGGGGCCAACGTCCTGACTTTC.

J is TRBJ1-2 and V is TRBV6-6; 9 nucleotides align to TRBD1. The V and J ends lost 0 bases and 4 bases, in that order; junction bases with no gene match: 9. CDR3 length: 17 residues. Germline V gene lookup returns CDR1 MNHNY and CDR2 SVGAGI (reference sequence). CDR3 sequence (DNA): TGTGCCAGCAGTTACTCCGGACAGGGGATAATTGCCTATGGCTACACCTTC. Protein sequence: CASSYSGQGIIAYGYTF.

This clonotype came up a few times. The CDR3 here is CAISAAGSDTQYF. In DNA, the CDR3 is TGTGCCATCAGTGCAGCAGGGTCAGATACGCAGTATTTT. The chain links TRBV10-3 to TRBJ2-3; maybe TRBD1 (5 bases). Germline assignment: CDR1 ENHRY and CDR2 SYGVKD. V was pared by 4 bases and J by 4 bases, with 9 bases between. The CDR3 is 13 amino acids.

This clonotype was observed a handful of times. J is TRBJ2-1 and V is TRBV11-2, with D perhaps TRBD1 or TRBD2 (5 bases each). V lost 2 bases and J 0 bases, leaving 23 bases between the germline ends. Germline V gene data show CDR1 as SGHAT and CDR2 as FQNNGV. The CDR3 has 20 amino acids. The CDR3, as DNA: TGTGCCAGCAGCTTACCCGTCGGGGCAACTAATATAAGCTCCTACAATGAGCAGTTCTTC. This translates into CASSLPVGATNISSYNEQFF. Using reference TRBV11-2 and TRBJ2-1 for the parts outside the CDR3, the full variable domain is EAGVAQSPRYKIIEKRQSVAFWCNPISGHATLYWYQQILGQGPKLLIQFQNNGVVDDSQLPKDRFSAERLKGVDSTLKIQPAKLEDSAVYLCASSLPVGATNISSYNEQFFGPGTRLTVL.

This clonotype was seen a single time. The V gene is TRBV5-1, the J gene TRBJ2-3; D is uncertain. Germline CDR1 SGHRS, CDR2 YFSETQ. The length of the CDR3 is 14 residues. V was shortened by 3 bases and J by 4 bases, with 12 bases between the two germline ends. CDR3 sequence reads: CASSSLYGSDTQYF. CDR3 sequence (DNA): TGCGCCAGCAGCTCTTTATACGGTTCAGATACGCAGTATTTT.

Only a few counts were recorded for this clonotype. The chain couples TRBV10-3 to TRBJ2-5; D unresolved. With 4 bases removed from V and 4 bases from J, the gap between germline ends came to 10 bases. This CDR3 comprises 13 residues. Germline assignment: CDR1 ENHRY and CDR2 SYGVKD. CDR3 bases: TGTGCCATCAGTGTAAAGCGATCAGAGACCCAGTACTTC. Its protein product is CAISVKRSETQYF.

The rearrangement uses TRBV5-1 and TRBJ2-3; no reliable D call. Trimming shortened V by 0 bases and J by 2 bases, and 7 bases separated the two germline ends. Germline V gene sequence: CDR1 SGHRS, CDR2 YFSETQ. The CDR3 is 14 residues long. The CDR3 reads CASSLDHNTDTQYF. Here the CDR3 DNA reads TGCGCCAGCAGCTTGGATCACAACACAGATACGCAGTATTTT.

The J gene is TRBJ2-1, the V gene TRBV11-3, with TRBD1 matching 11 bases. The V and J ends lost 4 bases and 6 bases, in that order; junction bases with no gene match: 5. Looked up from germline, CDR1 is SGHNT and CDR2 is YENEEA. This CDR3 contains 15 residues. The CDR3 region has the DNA TGTGCCAGCAGCTCCGGGACAGGGGGGTCCAATGAGCAGTTCTTC. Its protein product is CASSSGTGGSNEQFF.

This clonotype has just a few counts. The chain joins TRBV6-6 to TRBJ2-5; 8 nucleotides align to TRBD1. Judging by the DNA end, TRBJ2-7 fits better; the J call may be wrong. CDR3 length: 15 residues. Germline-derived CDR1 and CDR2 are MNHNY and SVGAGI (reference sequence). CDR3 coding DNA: TGTGCCAGCAGTTCAACTCGGACAGGGTTTTTCGAGCAGTACTTC. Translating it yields CASSSTRTGFFEQYF.

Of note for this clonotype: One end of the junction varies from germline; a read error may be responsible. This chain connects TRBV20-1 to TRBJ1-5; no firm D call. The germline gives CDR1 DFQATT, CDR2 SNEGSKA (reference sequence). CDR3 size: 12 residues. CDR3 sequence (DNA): TGCAGTGCTAGAGATGAGGACCAGCGCCAGCATTTT. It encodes CSARDEDQRQHF.

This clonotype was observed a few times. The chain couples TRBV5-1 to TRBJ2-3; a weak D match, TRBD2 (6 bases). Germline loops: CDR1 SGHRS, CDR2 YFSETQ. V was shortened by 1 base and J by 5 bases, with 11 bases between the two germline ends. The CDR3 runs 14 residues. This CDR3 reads CASSLYSGEDTQYF. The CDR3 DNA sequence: TGCGCCAGCAGCTTGTATTCGGGGGAAGATACGCAGTATTTT.

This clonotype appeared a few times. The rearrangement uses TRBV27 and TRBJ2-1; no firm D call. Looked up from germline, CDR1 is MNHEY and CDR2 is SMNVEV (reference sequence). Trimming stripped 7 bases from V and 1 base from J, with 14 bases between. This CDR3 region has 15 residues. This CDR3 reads CASNVQTSSYNEQFF. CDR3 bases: TGTGCCAGCAACGTACAAACCTCTTCCTACAATGAGCAGTTCTTC.

The CDR3 DNA reads TGTGCCGCCCTCGGGGCTGACAGCGTTAAGCATGGCTACACCTTC. Residues: CAALGADSVKHGYTF. This sequence joins TRBV10-3 and TRBJ1-2; tentative D call: TRBD1 (5 bases). The germline V gene has CDR1 ENHRY and CDR2 SYGVKD. CDR3 length equals 15 residues. Trimming cost V 11 bases and J 6 bases, with 25 bases left between them.

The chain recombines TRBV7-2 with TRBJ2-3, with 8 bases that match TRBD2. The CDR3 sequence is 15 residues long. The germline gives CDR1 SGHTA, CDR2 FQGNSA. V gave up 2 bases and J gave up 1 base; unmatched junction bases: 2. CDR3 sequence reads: CASSLQAGGTDTQYF. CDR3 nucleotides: TGTGCCAGCAGCTTACAAGCGGGGGGCACAGATACGCAGTATTTT.

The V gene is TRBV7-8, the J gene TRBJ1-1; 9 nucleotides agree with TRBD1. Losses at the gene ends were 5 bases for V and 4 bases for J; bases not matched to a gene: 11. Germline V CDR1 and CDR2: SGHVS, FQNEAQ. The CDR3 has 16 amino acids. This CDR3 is CASSPASGTGITEAFF. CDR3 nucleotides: TGTGCCAGCAGCCCCGCCTCCGGGACAGGGATCACTGAAGCTTTCTTT.

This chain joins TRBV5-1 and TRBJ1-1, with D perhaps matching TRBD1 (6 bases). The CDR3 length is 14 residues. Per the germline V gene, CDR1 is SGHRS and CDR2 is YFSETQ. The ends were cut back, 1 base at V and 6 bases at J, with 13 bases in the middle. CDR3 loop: CASSLTGGIAEAFF. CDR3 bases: TGCGCCAGCAGCTTGACCGGGGGCATCGCTGAAGCTTTCTTT.

In nucleotides, the CDR3 is TGTGCCAGCAGTTACACGGGAGAGGGCACAGATACGCAGTATTTT. As protein: CASSYTGEGTDTQYF. V and J are TRBV12-3 or TRBV12-4 and TRBJ2-3; D is perhaps TRBD2 (6 bases). V lost 4 bases and J 1 base, leaving 12 bases between the germline ends. The CDR3 runs to 15 residues.

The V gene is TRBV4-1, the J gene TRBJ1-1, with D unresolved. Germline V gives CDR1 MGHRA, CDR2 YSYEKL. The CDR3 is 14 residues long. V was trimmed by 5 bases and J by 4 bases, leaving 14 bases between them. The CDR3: CASSEAIGTTEAFF. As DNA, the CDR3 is TGCGCCAGCAGCGAAGCTATTGGCACCACTGAAGCTTTCTTT.

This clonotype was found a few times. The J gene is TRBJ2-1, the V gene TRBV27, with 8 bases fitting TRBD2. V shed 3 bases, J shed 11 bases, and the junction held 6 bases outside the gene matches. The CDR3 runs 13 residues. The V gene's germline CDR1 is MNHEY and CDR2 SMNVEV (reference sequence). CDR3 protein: CASSFPGGFQQFF. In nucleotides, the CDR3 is TGTGCCAGCAGTTTTCCGGGGGGGTTTCAGCAGTTCTTC.

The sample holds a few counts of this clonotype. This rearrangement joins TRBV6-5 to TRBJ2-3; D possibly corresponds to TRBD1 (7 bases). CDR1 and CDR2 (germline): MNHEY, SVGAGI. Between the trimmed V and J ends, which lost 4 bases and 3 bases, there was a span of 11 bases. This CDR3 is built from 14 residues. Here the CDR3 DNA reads TGTGCCAGCAGTTCCAGGGGGAGGACAGATACGCAGTATTTT. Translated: CASSSRGRTDTQYF.

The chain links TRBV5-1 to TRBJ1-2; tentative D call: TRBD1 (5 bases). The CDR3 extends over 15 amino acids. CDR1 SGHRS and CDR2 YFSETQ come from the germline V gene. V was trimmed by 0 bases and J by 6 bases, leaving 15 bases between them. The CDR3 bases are TGCGCCAGCAGCTTGGGCTTTGACAGCGGCCATGGCTACACCTTC. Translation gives CASSLGFDSGHGYTF.

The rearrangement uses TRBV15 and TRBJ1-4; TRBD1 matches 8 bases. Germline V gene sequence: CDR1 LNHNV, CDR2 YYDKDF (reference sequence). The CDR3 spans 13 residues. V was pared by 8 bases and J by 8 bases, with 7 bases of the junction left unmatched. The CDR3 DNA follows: TGTGCCACCGGAGACAGGGGTAGAGAAAAACTGTTTTTT. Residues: CATGDRGREKLFF.

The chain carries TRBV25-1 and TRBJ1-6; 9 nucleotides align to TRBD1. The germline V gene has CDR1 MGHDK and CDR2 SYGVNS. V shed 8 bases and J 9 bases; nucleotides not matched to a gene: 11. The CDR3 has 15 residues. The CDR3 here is CASGRDRVNGSPLHF. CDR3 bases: TGTGCCAGCGGCCGGGACAGGGTCAATGGTTCACCCCTCCACTTT.

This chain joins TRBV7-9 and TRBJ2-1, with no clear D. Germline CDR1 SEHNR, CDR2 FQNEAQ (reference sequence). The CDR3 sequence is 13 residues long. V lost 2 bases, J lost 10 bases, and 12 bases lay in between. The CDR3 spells CASSLLGFKEQFF. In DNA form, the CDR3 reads TGTGCCAGCAGCTTACTCGGGTTCAAGGAGCAGTTCTTC.

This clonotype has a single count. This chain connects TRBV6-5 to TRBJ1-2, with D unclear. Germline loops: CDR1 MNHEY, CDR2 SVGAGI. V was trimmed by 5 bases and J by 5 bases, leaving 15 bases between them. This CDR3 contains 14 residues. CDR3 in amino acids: CASSQPGSRYGYTF. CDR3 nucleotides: TGTGCCAGCAGTCAACCCGGGTCGAGGTATGGCTACACCTTC.

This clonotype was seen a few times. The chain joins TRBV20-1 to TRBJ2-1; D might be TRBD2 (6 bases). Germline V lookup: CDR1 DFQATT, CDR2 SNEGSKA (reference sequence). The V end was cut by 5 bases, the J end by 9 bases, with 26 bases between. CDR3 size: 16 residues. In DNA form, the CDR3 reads TGCAGTGCTGCGTTCGGGGGTTCAATCGTCGGGGGTGAGCAGTTCTTC. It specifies CSAAFGGSIVGGEQFF.

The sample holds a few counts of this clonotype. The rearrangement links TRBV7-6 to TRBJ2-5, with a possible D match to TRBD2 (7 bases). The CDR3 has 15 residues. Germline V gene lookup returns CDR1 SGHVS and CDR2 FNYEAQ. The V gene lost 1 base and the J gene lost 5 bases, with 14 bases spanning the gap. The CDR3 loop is CASSLVGGRTETQYF. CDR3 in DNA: TGTGCCAGCAGCTTAGTCGGGGGGCGCACCGAGACCCAGTACTTC.

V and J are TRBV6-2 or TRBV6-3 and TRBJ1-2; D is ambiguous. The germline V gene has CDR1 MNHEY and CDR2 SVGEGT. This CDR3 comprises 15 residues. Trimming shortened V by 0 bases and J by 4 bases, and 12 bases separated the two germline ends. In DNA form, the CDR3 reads TGTGCCAGCAGTTACTCGACCAGCCCCCTCTATGGCTACACCTTC. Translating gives CASSYSTSPLYGYTF.